A single sample gave rise to the 14 T cell receptor beta chains below, sequenced in a study of T cell responses to AZD1222 COVID-19 vaccine. Sequenced by immunoSEQ multiplex PCR; TCRdb stores in-frame clones only, minus some. The sample has 110,000 or so clones, 88% seen once; the top ten hold 6.5%. Sequenced here: peripheral blood, sampled 28 days after the second AZD1222 dose. Receptors originate from an adult who received the AZD1222 COVID-19 vaccine.

The gene calls are TRBV2 and TRBJ2-7; weak D call: TRBD1 (5 bases). Trimming took off 7 bases at V and 6 bases at J, with 16 bases between the two ends. CDR3 length equals 13 residues. Germline assignment: CDR1 SNHLY and CDR2 FYNNEI. In DNA form, the CDR3 reads TGTGCCAGCATGGTACAGGAAAAGGGCGAGCAGTACTTC. Its translation is CASMVQEKGEQYF.

This chain joins TRBV4-2 and TRBJ2-3; 7 bases are a match to TRBD2. After removal of 1 base from V and 0 bases from J, the junction contained 4 bases not matched to a gene. The germline V gene has CDR1 LGHNA and CDR2 YNFKEQ. The CDR3 length is 16 residues. This CDR3 is CASSQGVLASTDTQYF. The CDR3 nucleotides read TGTGCCAGCAGCCAAGGGGTACTAGCGAGCACAGATACGCAGTATTTT.

This clone was counted once. The rearrangement joins TRBV6-1 to TRBJ1-6; D is possibly TRBD1 (5 bases). Looked up from germline, CDR1 is MNHNS and CDR2 is SASEGT. This CDR3 contains 16 residues. V gave up 1 base and J gave up 14 bases, with 21 bases separating them. This chain's CDR3 is CASSEVGHGASGSLHF. CDR3 bases: TGTGCCAGCAGTGAAGTGGGGCACGGTGCCTCGGGTTCCCTCCACTTT.

A few counts support this clone. The V call is TRBV2, the J call TRBJ2-7, with D unclear. V was shortened by 7 bases and J by 4 bases, with 14 bases between the two germline ends. The germline CDR1 and CDR2 sequences are SNHLY and FYNNEI. The CDR3 is 13 amino acids. CDR3 nucleotide sequence: TGTGCCAGCAATCCCGTCCTGGGTTACGAGCAGTACTTC. Residues: CASNPVLGYEQYF.

V and J are TRBV19 and TRBJ2-1; D is undetermined. CDR1 LNHDA and CDR2 SQIVND come from the germline V gene (reference sequence). There are 14 residues in the CDR3. Trimming removed 5 bases at V and 0 bases at J, with 8 bases between. CDR3 protein: CASSQVSSYNEQFF. CDR3 nucleotide sequence: TGTGCCAGTAGTCAGGTGAGCTCCTACAATGAGCAGTTCTTC.

This chain joins TRBV3-1 (or the pseudogene TRBV3-2) and TRBJ2-5; D ambiguous. Looked up from germline, CDR1 is LGHDT and CDR2 is YNNKEL (reference sequence). There are 12 residues in the CDR3. The V gene lost 1 base and the J gene lost 4 bases, with 4 bases spanning the gap. CDR3 amino acids: CASSQAAETQYF. CDR3 DNA sequence: TGTGCCAGCAGCCAAGCGGCAGAGACCCAGTACTTC.

The chain has TRBV27 and TRBJ1-2; a weak D match, TRBD1 (6 bases). The CDR3 has 14 amino acids. Germline V lookup: CDR1 MNHEY, CDR2 SMNVEV (reference sequence). Trimming removed 3 bases at V and 3 bases at J, with 11 bases between. CDR3 nucleotide sequence: TGTGCCAGCAGTTTTGAGGGGGGTTACTATGGCTACACCTTC. This translates into CASSFEGGYYGYTF.

CDR3 protein: CASSQQGADQPQHF. CDR3 nucleotide sequence: TGTGCCAGCAGTCAACAGGGGGCCGATCAGCCCCAGCATTTT. The rearrangement joins TRBV6-5 to TRBJ1-5; TRBD1 matches 9 bases. Germline V gene sequence: CDR1 MNHEY, CDR2 SVGAGI. After removal of 5 bases from V and 5 bases from J, the junction contained 4 bases not matched to a gene. This CDR3 region has 14 residues.

V is TRBV3-1 (or the pseudogene TRBV3-2) and J is TRBJ2-1; perhaps D is TRBD1 or TRBD2 (5 bases each). Germline V CDR1 and CDR2: LGHDT, YNNKEL (reference sequence). With 0 bases removed from V and 11 bases from J, the gap between germline ends came to 11 bases. The CDR3 loop spans 13 amino acids. The DNA for the CDR3 is TGTGCCAGCAGCCAAGAGGGCCGGGGACAGCAGTTCTTC. Translating gives CASSQEGRGQQFF.

The rearrangement uses TRBV19 and TRBJ2-1; 10 positions match TRBD2. The CDR3 is made up of 15 amino acids. After removal of 3 bases from V and 8 bases from J, the junction contained 7 bases not matched to a gene. Germline V lookup: CDR1 LNHDA, CDR2 SQIVND (reference sequence). The CDR3 DNA is TGTGCCAGTAGTATTACTAGCGGGGATTTAGATGAGCAGTTCTTC. Amino acid sequence: CASSITSGDLDEQFF.

The chain joins TRBV5-1 to TRBJ2-2; D is possibly TRBD1 or TRBD2 (5 bases each). V lost 6 bases and J 4 bases, leaving 16 bases between the germline ends. CDR3 size: 15 residues. The germline gives CDR1 SGHRS, CDR2 YFSETQ. CDR3 loop: CASTLGAAPTGELFF. The CDR3 DNA reads TGCGCCAGCACCCTCGGGGCAGCCCCCACCGGGGAGCTGTTTTTT.

The V and J genes are TRBV13 and TRBJ1-2; no definite D call. Trimming cost V 1 base and J 2 bases, with 5 bases left between them. The V gene's germline CDR1 is PRHDT and CDR2 FYEKMQ (reference sequence). This CDR3 spans 13 amino acids. Here the CDR3 reads CASSLEQNYGYTF. CDR3 nucleotide sequence: TGTGCCAGCAGCTTAGAGCAGAACTATGGCTACACCTTC.

The CDR3 DNA sequence: TGCAGCGTTGCCCCCGGGACGAACACTGAAGCTTTCTTT. Protein sequence: CSVAPGTNTEAFF. V usage is TRBV29-1 and J usage is TRBJ1-1; D possibly corresponds to TRBD1 (5 bases). Per the germline V gene, CDR1 is SQVTM and CDR2 is ANQGSEA. The CDR3 runs to 13 residues. Trimming pared 4 bases from V and 1 base from J, leaving 10 bases between. Full variable domain (missing parts from reference TRBV29-1 and TRBJ1-1): SAVISQKPSRDICQRGTSLTIQCQVDSQVTMMFWYRQQPGQSLTLIATANQGSEATYESGFVIDKFPISRPNLTFSTLTVSNMSPEDSSIYLCSVAPGTNTEAFFGQGTRLTVV.

The chain links TRBV5-4 to TRBJ1-5, with D uncertain. The CDR3 runs to 14 residues. The V end was cut by 4 bases, the J end by 0 bases, with 8 bases between. In germline, CDR1 is SGHNT, CDR2 YYREEE (reference sequence). The CDR3 region is CASSTLNSNQPQHF. CDR3 bases: TGTGCCAGCAGCACCCTCAATAGCAATCAGCCCCAGCATTTT.